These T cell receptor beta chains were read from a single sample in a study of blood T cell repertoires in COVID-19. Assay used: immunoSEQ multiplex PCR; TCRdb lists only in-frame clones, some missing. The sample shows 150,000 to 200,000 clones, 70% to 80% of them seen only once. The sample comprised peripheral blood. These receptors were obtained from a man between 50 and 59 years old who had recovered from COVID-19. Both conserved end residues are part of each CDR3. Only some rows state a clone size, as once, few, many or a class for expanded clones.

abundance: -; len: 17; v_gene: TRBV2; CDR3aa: CASSDTGTVTSGNTIYF
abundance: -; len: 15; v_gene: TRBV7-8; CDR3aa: CASSVRTGSGETQYF
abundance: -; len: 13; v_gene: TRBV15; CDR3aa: CATSSLGRSQQYF
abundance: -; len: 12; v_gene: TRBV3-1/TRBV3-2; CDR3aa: CASSQRSGGYYF
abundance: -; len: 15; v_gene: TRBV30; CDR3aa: CAWSVTRGSNQPQHF
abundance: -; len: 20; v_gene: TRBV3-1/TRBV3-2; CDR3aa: CASSQVFALRRDWAYNEQFF
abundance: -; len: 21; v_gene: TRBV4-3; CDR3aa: CASSQGAATEAAYSGANVLTF
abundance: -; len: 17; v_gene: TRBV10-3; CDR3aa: CAISAVSGRATYNEQFF
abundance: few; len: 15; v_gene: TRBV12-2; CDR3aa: CASHVNTGESHGYTF
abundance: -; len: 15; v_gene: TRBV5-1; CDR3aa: CASSLEGTGGRGYTF
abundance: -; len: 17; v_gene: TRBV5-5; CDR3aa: CASSLRLAGVGAGELFF
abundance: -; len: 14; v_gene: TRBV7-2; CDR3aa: CASSSTGVGTEAFF
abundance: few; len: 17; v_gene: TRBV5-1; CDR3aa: CASSLEASGSRKDEQFF
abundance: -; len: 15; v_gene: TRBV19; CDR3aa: CASKRGGSSYNEQFF
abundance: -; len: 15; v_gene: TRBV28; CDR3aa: CASSLSPDSLYGYTF
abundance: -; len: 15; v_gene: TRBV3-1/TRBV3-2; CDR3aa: CASSQALAGLNEQYF
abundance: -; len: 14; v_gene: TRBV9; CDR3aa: CASSGTGLGQPQHF
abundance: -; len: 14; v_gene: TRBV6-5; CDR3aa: CASRGTGINYGYTF
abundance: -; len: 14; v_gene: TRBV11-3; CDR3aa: CASSSQSVGNEQFF
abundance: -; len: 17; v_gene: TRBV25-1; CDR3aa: CASRQTITGTGGSGYTF
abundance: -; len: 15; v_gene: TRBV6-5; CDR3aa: CASSYALRGDSPLHF
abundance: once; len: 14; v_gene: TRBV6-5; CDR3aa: CASSYFDEQATQYF
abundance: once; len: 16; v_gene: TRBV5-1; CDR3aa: CASSLGGQGLNQPQHF
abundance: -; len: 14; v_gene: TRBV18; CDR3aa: CASSPGHLTGELFF
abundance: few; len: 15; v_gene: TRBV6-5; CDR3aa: CASSRQPWDCGEQYF
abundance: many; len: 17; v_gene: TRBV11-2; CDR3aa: CASSTTSGSVGTDTQYF
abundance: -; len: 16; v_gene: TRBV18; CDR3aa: CASSPLRGQGGDEQFF
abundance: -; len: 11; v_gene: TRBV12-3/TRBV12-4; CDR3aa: CASSSRSEQYF
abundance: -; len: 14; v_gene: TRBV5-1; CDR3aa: CASSVWQGATEQYF
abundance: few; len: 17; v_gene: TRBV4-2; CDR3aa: CASSQTSGLAQSYEQYF
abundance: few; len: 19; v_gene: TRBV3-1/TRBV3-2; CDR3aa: CASSQVGSSSGSLLDTQYF
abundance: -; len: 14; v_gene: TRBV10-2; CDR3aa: CASRRQGAGYEQYF
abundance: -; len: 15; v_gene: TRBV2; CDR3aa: CASSDEAPLYQPQHF
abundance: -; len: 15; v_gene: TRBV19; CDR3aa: CASSSGTSGPKTQYF
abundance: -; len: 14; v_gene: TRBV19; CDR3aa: CATAPGVGTGELFF
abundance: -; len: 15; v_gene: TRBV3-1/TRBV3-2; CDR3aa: CASSPVGASYNEQFF
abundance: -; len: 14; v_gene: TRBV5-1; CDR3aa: CASSFQGFGTEAFF
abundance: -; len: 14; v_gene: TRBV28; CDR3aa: CASLHRGRAYEQYF
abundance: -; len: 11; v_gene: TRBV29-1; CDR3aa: CSTWGGNEAFF
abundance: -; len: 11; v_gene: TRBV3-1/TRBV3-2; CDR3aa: CASSQGRGQYF
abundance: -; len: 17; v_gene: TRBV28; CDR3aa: CASSPPTLASRANEQFF